These T cell receptor beta chains were read from a single sample in a study of response to subunit inactivated influenza vaccine. TCRdb re-analysed the RT-PCR reads in MiXCR, keeping a single row per CDR3 protein. The table has about 500,000 distinct CDR3 sequences, more than 15% seen once; the top ten hold less than 4%. Sequenced material: CD4+ T cells sorted from PBMCs, taken roughly 24 months after vaccination. Receptors were obtained from a man between 50 and 69 years old who received an inactivated influenza vaccine. The CDR3 runs from the conserved cysteine through the conserved F or W. The D gene is left open where the match is weak. The size of a clone is reported for some rows only, either as once, few or many, or as a class for expanded clones.

few TRBJ2-5 TRBV6-1 NA TGTGCCAGCAGCCCGACAGGCATCCAAGAGACCCAGTACTTC CASSPTGIQETQYF
NA TRBJ2-2 TRBV15 TRBD1 TGTGCCACCAGCAGGGCCGGACAGGGAAAAAGCGGGGAGCTGTTTTTT CATSRAGQGKSGELFF
few TRBJ2-7 TRBV12-3/TRBV12-4 NA TGTGCCAGCAGTCAACGACTACCCTCCGGCTACGAGCAGTACTTC CASSQRLPSGYEQYF
NA TRBJ2-2 TRBV12-3/TRBV12-4 NA TGTGCCAGCAGATTAGGACAGAACACCGGGGAGCTGTTTTTT CASRLGQNTGELFF
NA TRBJ2-7 TRBV5-1 TRBD2 TGCGCCAGCAGCTTGGGTGGGACTAGCGGGAGTGGGTACGAGCAGTACTTC CASSLGGTSGSGYEQYF
NA TRBJ2-3 TRBV6-2/TRBV6-3 TRBD2 TGTGCCAGCAGTATGGGACTAGCGGGCACAGATACGCAGTATTTT CASSMGLAGTDTQYF
NA TRBJ2-1 TRBV18 TRBD2 TGTGCCAGCTCACCACTGGGATCCGGGTCTAGCGGGTCCTACAATGAGCAGTTCTTC CASSPLGSGSSGSYNEQFF
once TRBJ1-6 TRBV28 NA TGTGCCAGCGAATCGGTTAATTCACCCCCCCACTTT CASESVNSPPHF
many TRBJ1-5 TRBV9 NA TGTGCCAGCAGCGTAGGGACACTTAGCAATCAGCCCCAGCATTTT CASSVGTLSNQPQHF
NA TRBJ2-2 TRBV19 TRBD2 TGTGCCAGTAGGGGGACTAGCGGGATCGCGAACACCGGGGAGCTGTTTTTT CASRGTSGIANTGELFF
many TRBJ2-5 TRBV14 NA TGTGCCAGACAAACTAAAACCGGGGTGAGGGCAGAGACCCAGTACTTC CARQTKTGVRAETQYF
NA TRBJ2-1 TRBV5-1 TRBD1 TGCGCCAGCAGCGCTAGACAGGGAGTATCCTACAATGAGCAGTTCTTC CASSARQGVSYNEQFF
few TRBJ1-5 TRBV12-3/TRBV12-4 NA TGTGCCAGCAGTATTGGGGTGCAGCCCCAGCATTTT CASSIGVQPQHF
NA TRBJ2-1 TRBV19 NA TGTGCCAGTAGTATTGTTGGGGGAAGCTCCTACAATGAGCAGTTCTTC CASSIVGGSSYNEQFF
few TRBJ1-1 TRBV11-2 NA TGTGCCAGCAGCTTAGCGCCCCGGGGGAACACTGAAGCTTTCTTT CASSLAPRGNTEAFF
many TRBJ2-2 TRBV7-2 NA TGTGCCAGCAGCTTAGAGGGAAAGGCCGGGGAGCTGTTTTTT CASSLEGKAGELFF
NA TRBJ2-1 TRBV5-6 NA TGTGCCAGCAGCCGCCGCCGAGGAGGGGGCCCGAGCTCCTACAATGAGCAGTTCTTC CASSRRRGGGPSSYNEQFF
many TRBJ2-1 TRBV14 TRBD1 TGTGCCAGCAGCCAAGACGTGGGACAGCTGGTCTTC CASSQDVGQLVF
few TRBJ2-3 TRBV2 TRBD2 TGTGCCAGCAGGATAGCGGGAGGGCTAGATACGCAGTATTTT CASRIAGGLDTQYF
few TRBJ1-2 TRBV12-3/TRBV12-4 NA TGTGCCAGCAGTTTAGCGAGATTGAGGTATCGGGGCTACACCTTC CASSLARLRYRGYTF
NA TRBJ1-1 TRBV12-3/TRBV12-4 NA TGTGCCAGCAGTTTCGGACAGCGAGGGTCTGAAGCTTTCTTT CASSFGQRGSEAFF
few TRBJ1-1 TRBV5-1 NA TGCGCCAGCAGCTCTCGACGGACCCCCATGAACACTGAAGCTTTCTTT CASSSRRTPMNTEAFF
NA TRBJ1-2 TRBV12-3/TRBV12-4 NA TGTGCCAGCAGTTTCCCGGGGGGACCCTATGGCTACACCTTC CASSFPGGPYGYTF
NA TRBJ1-2 TRBV28 NA TGTGCCAGCAGTTTTAGGGCGAGGGGGGGCCTTTCGGGCTACACCTTC CASSFRARGGLSGYTF
NA TRBJ2-1 TRBV7-9 NA TGTGCCAGCACCCGGGGACAATCCTACAATGAGCAGTTCTTC CASTRGQSYNEQFF
few TRBJ1-2 TRBV7-8 NA TGTGCCAGCAGCTTAGAAGGGGGGCGCGGCTACACCTTC CASSLEGGRGYTF
few TRBJ1-4 TRBV29-1 NA TGCAGCGCAAGACAGAGTTTAAATGAAAAACTGTTTTTT CSARQSLNEKLFF
NA TRBJ2-3 TRBV5-1 NA TGCGCCAGCAGCCTCTCCTTTCCTTCTCCAGATACGCAGTATTTT CASSLSFPSPDTQYF
many TRBJ2-3 TRBV15 NA TGTGCCACCAGCAGAGAAAACAGGCTCACAGATACGCAGTATTTT CATSRENRLTDTQYF
many TRBJ2-5 TRBV29-1 TRBD1 TGCAGCGTTGGCGGAATCGGACAGGTCGGAGGAGAGACCCAGTACTTC CSVGGIGQVGGETQYF
NA TRBJ2-7 TRBV5-1 NA TGCGCCAGCAGCCCCGCGCCGGGCGGGTACGAGCAGTACTTC CASSPAPGGYEQYF
many TRBJ2-1 TRBV29-1 NA TGCAGCGTCGAGGACCGGGTCGGCCCCGAGCAGTTCTTC CSVEDRVGPEQFF
NA TRBJ1-6 TRBV4-2 TRBD1 TGTGCCAGCAGCCAAGAGATGGGGACAGCCTCCTATAATTCACCCCTCCACTTT CASSQEMGTASYNSPLHF
many TRBJ2-7 TRBV5-1 NA TGCGCCAGCAACGGACTAAGCTCCTACGAGCAGTACTTC CASNGLSSYEQYF
few TRBJ2-7 TRBV28 NA TGTGCCAGCAGGGAGGGACACCGTGACGAGCAGTACTTC CASREGHRDEQYF
few TRBJ2-7 TRBV10-3 TRBD1 TGTGCCATCAGCCAGGGGGCGCCGGCCTACGAGCAGTACTTC CAISQGAPAYEQYF
NA TRBJ2-6 TRBV5-4 TRBD2 TGTGCCAGCAGCTTCTCAACTAGCGGGAGGGGTTCTGGGGCCAACGTCCTGACTTTC CASSFSTSGRGSGANVLTF
NA TRBJ1-1 TRBV20-1 TRBD1 TGCAGTGCTAACGACAGGGTTGACACTGAAGCTTTCTTT CSANDRVDTEAFF
few TRBJ1-2 TRBV5-6 TRBD1 TGTGCCAGCAGCTCCCTAACAGGGGCGGACTATGGCTACACCTTC CASSSLTGADYGYTF
NA TRBJ2-1 TRBV20-1 TRBD1 TGCAGTGCTAGAGGGGACAGCTGGTACCGCTACAATGAGCAGTTCTTC CSARGDSWYRYNEQFF
NA TRBJ2-2 TRBV25-1 NA TGTGCCAGCAGAGGGGAGCTCTATACCGGGGAGCTGTTTTTT CASRGELYTGELFF
few TRBJ2-5 TRBV12-3/TRBV12-4 NA TGTGCCAGCAGCAAGACCCAGGCGACCCAGTACTTC CASSKTQATQYF
few TRBJ2-7 TRBV4-1 TRBD2 TGCGCCAGCAGCCAAGGTGTAGGTCGACTAGCGGGGAGATTATACGAGCAGTACTTC CASSQGVGRLAGRLYEQYF
few TRBJ2-1 TRBV20-1 TRBD2 TGCAGTGGACTAGCGGGAGGGTATGAGCAGTTCTTC CSGLAGGYEQFF
few TRBJ1-4 TRBV29-1 NA TGCAGCGCAGCCGGCGGGTCGGAGTATGAAAAACTGTTTTTT CSAAGGSEYEKLFF
NA TRBJ1-2 TRBV19 NA TGTGCCAGTAGCGGAGACAGGATCGGTAACTATGGCTACACCTTC CASSGDRIGNYGYTF
NA TRBJ1-6 TRBV6-1 NA TGTGCCAGCAGTGAAACGCGGGGCTCCTATAATTCACCCCTCCACTTT CASSETRGSYNSPLHF
many TRBJ1-1 TRBV12-3/TRBV12-4 TRBD1 TGTGCCAGCAGTAAGTGGGACAGGGTGCTCGGGACTGAAGCTTTCTTT CASSKWDRVLGTEAFF
NA TRBJ2-5 TRBV20-1 NA TGCAGTGCTAGATACGGAAGAGAGACCCAGTACTTC CSARYGRETQYF